Below, 8 T cell receptor beta chains from the same sample are listed, as sequenced in a study of OX40 agonist ivuxolimab in advanced cancers. Sequenced by immunoSEQ multiplex PCR; TCRdb stores in-frame clones only, minus some. The sample carries about 110,000 clones, roughly nine tenths recorded once. This specimen was CD4+ or CD8+ T cells sorted from blood, taken in a trial of the OX40 agonist ivuxolimab. These receptors were taken from an adult with an advanced solid tumor such as melanoma, head and neck, liver or kidney cancer.

Points on this clone: Other DNA sequences in this specimen translate into the identical CDR3. The chain uses TRBV15 and TRBJ1-2; D remains ambiguous. The CDR3 runs to 14 residues. CDR1 LNHNV and CDR2 YYDKDF come from the germline V gene (reference sequence). Trimming stripped 2 bases from V and 7 bases from J, with 14 bases between. The CDR3, as DNA: TGTGCCACCAGCAGATCACGAGAGTCGGGTGGCTACACCTTC. It codes for CATSRSRESGGYTF.

The chain joins TRBV7-6 to TRBJ2-7; D remains ambiguous. Between the trimmed V and J ends, which lost 1 base and 6 bases, there was a span of 10 bases. Germline-derived CDR1 and CDR2 are SGHVS and FNYEAQ. The length of the CDR3 is 13 residues. The chain's CDR3 is CASSLGGISEQYF. DNA of the CDR3: TGTGCCAGCAGCTTAGGTGGGATAAGCGAGCAGTACTTC.

The chain is built from TRBV6-1 and TRBJ2-1; no clear D. The CDR3 extends over 12 amino acids. Trimming pared 3 bases from V and 8 bases from J, leaving 8 bases between. Per germline, CDR1 MNHNS and CDR2 SASEGT. The CDR3 DNA is TGTGCCAGCAGTGATTCGGTGCATGAGCAGTTCTTC. Its translation: CASSDSVHEQFF.

The chain combines TRBV6-5 with TRBJ1-2; D is possibly TRBD1 (5 bases). The CDR3 spans 15 residues. The germline V gene encodes CDR1 MNHEY and CDR2 SVGAGI. The V end lost 2 bases, the J end lost 8 bases, and 18 bases lay between the germline ends. This chain's CDR3 is CASSYGAGPGEGYTF. Here the CDR3 DNA reads TGTGCCAGCAGTTACGGGGCAGGTCCGGGTGAGGGCTACACCTTC.

This clone was counted only a few times. The chain employs TRBV2 and TRBJ2-5; D unclear. This CDR3 comprises 14 residues. V lost 7 bases and J 2 bases, leaving 14 bases between the germline ends. From germline, CDR1 is SNHLY and CDR2 FYNNEI. The CDR3 DNA reads as TGTGCCAGCACCCAGTCGGGCTATCAAGAGACCCAGTACTTC. It translates to CASTQSGYQETQYF.

Details on this clone: One junction end does not reproduce the germline sequence, and a read error may be involved. The chain joins TRBV7-7 to TRBJ2-2, with 7 bases that match TRBD1. Germline assignment: CDR1 SSHAT and CDR2 FNYEAQ (reference sequence). CDR3 size: 15 residues. The CDR3 DNA is TGTGCTAGCAGCCACCGACAGGGCGGCACCGGGGAGCTGTTTTTT. As protein: CASSHRQGGTGELFF.

The chain has TRBV6-5 and TRBJ1-1; D is unresolved. Germline V gene data show CDR1 as MNHEY and CDR2 as SVGAGI. This CDR3 region has 14 residues. V lost 0 bases and J lost 8, with 13 bases in between. CDR3 coding DNA: TGTGCCAGCAGTTACTCCATCCCGGGAAAAGAAGCTTTCTTT. Translated, it gives CASSYSIPGKEAFF.

The CDR3 here is CASSRQATYEQYF. Written as DNA, the CDR3 is TGTGCCAGCAGTCGACAGGCTACCTACGAGCAGTACTTC. V gene TRBV28 combines with J gene TRBJ2-7, with a weak D call TRBD1 (6 bases). CDR1 and CDR2 (germline): MDHEN, SYDVKM. The CDR3 is 13 residues long. The V gene lost 5 bases and the J gene lost 2 bases, with 10 bases spanning the gap.